This T cell receptor (beta chain) is drawn from a study of cytomegalovirus exposure and HLA in healthy donors (dated by TCRdb to between 2016 and 2019). Background for the entire study: A later analysis indicated that the roughly 130 validation repertoires were generated on the platform also employed for the 666 repertoires of the first cohort. High-throughput TCR immunosequencing, statistical association of individual TCRs with disease status, and machine learning were combined to predict cytomegalovirus infection status. A separate validation cohort of over a hundred different subjects was used in addition to the approximately 640-subject first cohort. The study was designed to test whether signatures of past pathogen exposure could be identified by cataloging public T cell receptors.

On this clone itself: Its specific antigen is unknown. No qualities accompany the bases; no much larger clone lies one base away.

The CDR3 spans 15 residues, from the cysteine through the phenylalanine. Only the CDR3 portion is preserved as DNA: 45 bases, with reading frame beginning at the first base. CDR1 and CDR2 were assigned from the germline V gene (reference sequence) as MNHEY and SMNVEV. Between the V and J ends, shortened by 4 bases and 2 bases respectively, the junction contains 12 bases. The library was obtained by the immunoSEQ multiplex PCR assay. As for the authors' bioinformatics: A statistical classification framework was built for diagnosing cytomegalovirus status from the catalog of TCR beta chain sequences. Entries here come from immuneACCESS through TCRdb and include only in-frame sequences with V and J called. Some clones fail to appear in such tables; in the studies checked, an unresolved V gene covers under half of the shortfall, and the cause of the remainder is unknown. V, J and clone size were drawn from that table, and D and trimming were deduced from the DNA. This sample is represented by about 110,000 clones; more than 90% of them were singletons. 0.67% of the sample is taken by the ten largest.

The donors were included in the validation cohort of over a hundred subjects, a group kept apart from the approximately 700-subject first cohort. Study-wide findings and limitations: In vitro tests confirmed that a few of the cytomegalovirus-associated TCR beta chains recognize cytomegalovirus antigens. The study gave a list of 150 to 200 TCR beta chains associated with cytomegalovirus. In both the original and validation cohorts, the classifier was reported to diagnose cytomegalovirus status with high specificity and sensitivity. Across donors, most TCR sequences were observed very rarely, whereas some public TCRs were present in many individuals. Of the cluster scores, 85% to 95% were above 0 in a later analysis, which found that TCRs clustered in the first cohort also tended to co-occur in the roughly 130 validation repertoires. The validation cohort had no HLA typing available for a later analysis, so co-occurrence within that cohort was assessed over all 120 repertoires. The authors suggested that the approach could potentially be generalized to other disease states and immunological phenotypes.

The sequenced sample consisted of PBMCs. The receptor was derived from a woman in her late teens or twenties in good health and CMV-seronegative. The sequence is built from TRBV27 and TRBJ1-5; the D gene is possibly TRBD1, with 6 bases matching. This receptor has the CDR3 CASSYRASGNQPQHF. At the DNA level, the sequence is TGTGCCAGCAGTTACAGGGCGAGTGGCAATCAGCCCCAGCATTTT.